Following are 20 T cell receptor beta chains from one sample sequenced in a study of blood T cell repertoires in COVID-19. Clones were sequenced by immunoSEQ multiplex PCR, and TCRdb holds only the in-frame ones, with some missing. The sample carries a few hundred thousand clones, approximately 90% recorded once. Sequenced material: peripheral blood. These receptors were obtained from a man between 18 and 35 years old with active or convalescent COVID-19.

The CDR3 nucleotides read TGTGCCAGCAGCATTTCCGGGACAGGGGGCACTGAAGCTTTCTTT. Its protein product is CASSISGTGGTEAFF. The rearrangement uses TRBV9 and TRBJ1-1; 11 bases match TRBD1. Trimming removed 4 bases from V and 4 bases from J; junction bases left unmatched: 6. CDR1 is SGDLS, CDR2 YYNGEE, per germline. CDR3 length: 15 residues.

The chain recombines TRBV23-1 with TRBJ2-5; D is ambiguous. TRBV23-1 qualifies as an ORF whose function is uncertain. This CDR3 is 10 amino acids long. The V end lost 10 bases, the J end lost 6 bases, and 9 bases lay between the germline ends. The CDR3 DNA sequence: TGCGCCACCAGGCAGAAGACCCAGTACTTC. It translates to CATRQKTQYF.

The CDR3 nucleotides read TGTGCCATCAGTGCAGTTTCCTATGGCTACACCTTC. Translation: CAISAVSYGYTF. J is TRBJ1-2 and V is TRBV10-3; no clear D gene. The CDR3 totals 12 residues. Per germline, CDR1 ENHRY and CDR2 SYGVKD. V shed 4 bases and J shed 4 bases, with 7 bases lying between them.

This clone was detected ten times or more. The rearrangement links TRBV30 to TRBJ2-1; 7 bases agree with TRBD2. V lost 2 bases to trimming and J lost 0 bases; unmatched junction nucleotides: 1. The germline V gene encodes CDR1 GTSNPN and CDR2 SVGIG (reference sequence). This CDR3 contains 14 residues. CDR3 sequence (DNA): TGTGCCTGGAGTTGGGACTACTCCTACAATGAGCAGTTCTTC. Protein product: CAWSWDYSYNEQFF.

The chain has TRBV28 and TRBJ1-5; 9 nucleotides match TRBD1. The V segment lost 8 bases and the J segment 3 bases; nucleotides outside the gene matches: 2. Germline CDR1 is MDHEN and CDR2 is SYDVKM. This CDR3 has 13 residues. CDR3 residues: CASGTGNNQPQHF. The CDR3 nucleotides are TGTGCCAGCGGGACAGGGAACAATCAGCCCCAGCATTTT.

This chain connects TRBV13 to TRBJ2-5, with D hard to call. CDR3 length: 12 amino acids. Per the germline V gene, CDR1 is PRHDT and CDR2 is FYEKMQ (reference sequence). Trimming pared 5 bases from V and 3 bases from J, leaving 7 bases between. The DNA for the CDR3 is TGTGCCAGCAGCCTCCGGGAAGAGACCCAGTACTTC. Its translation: CASSLREETQYF. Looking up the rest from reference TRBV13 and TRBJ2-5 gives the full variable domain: AAGVIQSPRHLIKEKRETATLKCYPIPRHDTVYWYQQGPGQDPQFLISFYEKMQSDKGSIPDRFSAQQFSDYHSELNMSSLELGDSALYFCASSLREETQYFGPGTRLLVL.

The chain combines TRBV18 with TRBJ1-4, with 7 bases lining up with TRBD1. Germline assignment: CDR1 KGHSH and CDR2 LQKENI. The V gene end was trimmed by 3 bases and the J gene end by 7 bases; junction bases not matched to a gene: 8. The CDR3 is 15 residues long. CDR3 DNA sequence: TGTGCCAGCTCACCGAGACAGGGTTCGGGTGAAAAACTGTTTTTT. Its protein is CASSPRQGSGEKLFF.

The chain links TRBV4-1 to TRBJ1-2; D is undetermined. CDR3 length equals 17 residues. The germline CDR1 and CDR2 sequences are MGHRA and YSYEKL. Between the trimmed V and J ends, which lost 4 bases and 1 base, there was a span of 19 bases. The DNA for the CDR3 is TGCGCCAGCAGCCGCCCGAAGAGTCCCTTAATTAACTATGGCTACACCTTC. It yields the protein CASSRPKSPLINYGYTF.

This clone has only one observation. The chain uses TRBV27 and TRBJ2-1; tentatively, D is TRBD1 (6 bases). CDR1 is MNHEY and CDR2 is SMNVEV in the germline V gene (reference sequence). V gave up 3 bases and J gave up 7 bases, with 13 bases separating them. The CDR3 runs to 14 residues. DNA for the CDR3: TGTGCCAGCAGTTTTTTCCCCACAGGGAATGAGCAGTTCTTC. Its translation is CASSFFPTGNEQFF.

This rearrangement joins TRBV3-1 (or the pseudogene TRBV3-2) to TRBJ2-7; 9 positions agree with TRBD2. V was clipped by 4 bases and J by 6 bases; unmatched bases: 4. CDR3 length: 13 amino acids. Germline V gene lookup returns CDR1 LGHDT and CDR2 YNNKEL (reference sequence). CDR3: CASSLLSGSEQYF. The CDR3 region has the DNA TGTGCCAGCAGCCTCCTTAGCGGGAGCGAGCAGTACTTC.

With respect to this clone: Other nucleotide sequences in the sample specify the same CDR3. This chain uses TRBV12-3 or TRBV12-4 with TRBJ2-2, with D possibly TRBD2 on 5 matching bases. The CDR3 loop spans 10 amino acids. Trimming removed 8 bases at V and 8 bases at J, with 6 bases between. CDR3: CASRGGELFF. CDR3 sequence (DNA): TGTGCCAGCCGAGGGGGGGAGCTGTTTTTT.

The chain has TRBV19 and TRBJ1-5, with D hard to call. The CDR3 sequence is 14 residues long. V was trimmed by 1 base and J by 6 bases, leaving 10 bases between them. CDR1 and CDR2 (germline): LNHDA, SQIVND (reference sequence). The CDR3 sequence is CASSIGAGSQPQHF. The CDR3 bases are TGTGCCAGTAGTATAGGAGCCGGTAGTCAGCCCCAGCATTTT.

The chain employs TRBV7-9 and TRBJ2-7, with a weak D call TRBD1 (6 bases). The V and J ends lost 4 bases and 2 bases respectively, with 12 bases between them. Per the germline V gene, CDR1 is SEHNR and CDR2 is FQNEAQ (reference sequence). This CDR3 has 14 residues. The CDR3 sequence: CASSSRTDTYEQYF. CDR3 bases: TGTGCCAGCAGCTCGCGGACAGATACCTACGAGCAGTACTTC.

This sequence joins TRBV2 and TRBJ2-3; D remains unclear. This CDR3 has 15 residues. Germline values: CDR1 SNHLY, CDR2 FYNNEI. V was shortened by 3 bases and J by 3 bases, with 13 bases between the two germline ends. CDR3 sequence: CASSDSPQPTDTQYF. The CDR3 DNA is TGTGCCAGCAGTGACTCCCCACAGCCGACAGATACGCAGTATTTT.

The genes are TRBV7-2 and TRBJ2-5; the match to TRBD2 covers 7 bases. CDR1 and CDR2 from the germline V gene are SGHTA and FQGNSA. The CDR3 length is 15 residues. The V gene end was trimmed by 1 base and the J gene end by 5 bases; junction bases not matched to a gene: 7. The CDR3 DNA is TGTGCCAGCAGCTTAGGGACTAGGAGGGTGGAGACCCAGTACTTC. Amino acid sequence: CASSLGTRRVETQYF.

The CDR3 coding sequence is TGCGCCACCAGAGTCTCAGAAAGCACAGATACGCAGTATTTT. It encodes CATRVSESTDTQYF. This chain uses TRBV10-1 with TRBJ2-3, with D uncertain. This CDR3 has 14 residues. Trimming took off 10 bases at V and 0 bases at J, with 14 bases between the two ends. Germline lookup yields CDR1 WNHNN and CDR2 SYGVQD (reference sequence).

DNA for the CDR3: TGCGCCACCGGGGAGTGGGCGCCCACCGGGGAGCTGTTTTTT. It is translated as CATGEWAPTGELFF. The J gene is TRBJ2-2, the V gene TRBV5-1; a weak D match, TRBD2 (5 bases). Germline V lookup: CDR1 SGHRS, CDR2 YFSETQ. The CDR3 sequence is 14 residues long. Trimming took 9 bases from V and 4 from J, leaving 16 bases between them.

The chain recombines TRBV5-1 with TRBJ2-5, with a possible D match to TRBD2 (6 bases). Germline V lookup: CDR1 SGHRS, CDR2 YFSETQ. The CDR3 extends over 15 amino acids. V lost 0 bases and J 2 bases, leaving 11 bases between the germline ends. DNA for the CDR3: TGCGCCAGCAGCTTGGCCGGCGGGGCGCAAGAGACCCAGTACTTC. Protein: CASSLAGGAQETQYF. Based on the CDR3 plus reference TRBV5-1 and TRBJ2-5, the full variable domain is KAGVTQTPRYLIKTRGQQVTLSCSPISGHRSVSWYQQTPGQGLQFLFEYFSETQRNKGNFPGRFSGRQFSNSRSEMNVSTLELGDSALYLCASSLAGGAQETQYFGPGTRLLVL.

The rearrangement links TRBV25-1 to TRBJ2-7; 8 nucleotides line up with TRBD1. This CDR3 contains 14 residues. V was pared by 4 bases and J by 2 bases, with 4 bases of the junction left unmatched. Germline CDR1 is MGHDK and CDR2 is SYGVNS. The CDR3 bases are TGTGCCAGCAGTGTAACAGGGGGTGCCTACGAGCAGTACTTC. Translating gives CASSVTGGAYEQYF.

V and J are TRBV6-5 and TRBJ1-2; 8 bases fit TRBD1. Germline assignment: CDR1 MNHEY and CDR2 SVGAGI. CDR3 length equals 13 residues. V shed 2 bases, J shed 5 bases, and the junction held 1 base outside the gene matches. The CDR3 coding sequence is TGTGCCAGCAGTTACCAGGGGGCGTATGGCTACACCTTC. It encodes CASSYQGAYGYTF.